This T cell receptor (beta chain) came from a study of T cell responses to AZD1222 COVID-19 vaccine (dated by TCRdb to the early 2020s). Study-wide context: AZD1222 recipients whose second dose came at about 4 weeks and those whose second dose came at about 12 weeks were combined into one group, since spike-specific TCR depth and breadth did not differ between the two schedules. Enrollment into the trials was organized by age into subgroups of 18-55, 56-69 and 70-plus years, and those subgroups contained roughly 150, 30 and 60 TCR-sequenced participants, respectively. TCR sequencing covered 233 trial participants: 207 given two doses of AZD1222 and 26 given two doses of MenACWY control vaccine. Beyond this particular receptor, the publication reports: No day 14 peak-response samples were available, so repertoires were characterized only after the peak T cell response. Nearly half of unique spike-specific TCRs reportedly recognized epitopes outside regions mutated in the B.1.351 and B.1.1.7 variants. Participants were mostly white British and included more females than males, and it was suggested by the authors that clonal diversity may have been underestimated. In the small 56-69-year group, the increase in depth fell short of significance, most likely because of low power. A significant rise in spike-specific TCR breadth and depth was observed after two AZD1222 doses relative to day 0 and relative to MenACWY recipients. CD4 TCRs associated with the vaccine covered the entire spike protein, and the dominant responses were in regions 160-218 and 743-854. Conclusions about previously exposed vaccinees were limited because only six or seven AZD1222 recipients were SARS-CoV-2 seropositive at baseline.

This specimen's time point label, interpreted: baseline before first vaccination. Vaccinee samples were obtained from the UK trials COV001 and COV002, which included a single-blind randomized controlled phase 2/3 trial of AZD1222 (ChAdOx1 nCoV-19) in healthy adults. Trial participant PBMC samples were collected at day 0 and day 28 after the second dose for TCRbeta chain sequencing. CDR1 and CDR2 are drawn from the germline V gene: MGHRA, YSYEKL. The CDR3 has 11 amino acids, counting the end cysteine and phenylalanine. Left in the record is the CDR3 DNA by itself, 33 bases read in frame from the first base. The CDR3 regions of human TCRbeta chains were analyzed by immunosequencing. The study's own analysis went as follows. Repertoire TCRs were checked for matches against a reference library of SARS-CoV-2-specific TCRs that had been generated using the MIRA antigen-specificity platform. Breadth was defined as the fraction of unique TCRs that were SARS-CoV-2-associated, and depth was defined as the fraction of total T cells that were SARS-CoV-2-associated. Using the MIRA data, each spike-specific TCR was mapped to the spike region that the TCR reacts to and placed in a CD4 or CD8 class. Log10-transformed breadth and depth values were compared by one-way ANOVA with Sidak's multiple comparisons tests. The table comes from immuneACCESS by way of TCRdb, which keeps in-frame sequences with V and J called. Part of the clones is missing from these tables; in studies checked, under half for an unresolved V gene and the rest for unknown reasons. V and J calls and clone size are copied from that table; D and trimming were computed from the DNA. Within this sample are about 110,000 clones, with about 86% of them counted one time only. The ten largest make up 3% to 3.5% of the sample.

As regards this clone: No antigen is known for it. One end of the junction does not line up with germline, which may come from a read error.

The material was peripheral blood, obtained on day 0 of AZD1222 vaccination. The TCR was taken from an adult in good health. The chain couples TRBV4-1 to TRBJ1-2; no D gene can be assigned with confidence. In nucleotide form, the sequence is TGCGCCAGCAGCCAAGGACCAGCGGCTCACTTC. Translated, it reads CASSQGPAAHF.